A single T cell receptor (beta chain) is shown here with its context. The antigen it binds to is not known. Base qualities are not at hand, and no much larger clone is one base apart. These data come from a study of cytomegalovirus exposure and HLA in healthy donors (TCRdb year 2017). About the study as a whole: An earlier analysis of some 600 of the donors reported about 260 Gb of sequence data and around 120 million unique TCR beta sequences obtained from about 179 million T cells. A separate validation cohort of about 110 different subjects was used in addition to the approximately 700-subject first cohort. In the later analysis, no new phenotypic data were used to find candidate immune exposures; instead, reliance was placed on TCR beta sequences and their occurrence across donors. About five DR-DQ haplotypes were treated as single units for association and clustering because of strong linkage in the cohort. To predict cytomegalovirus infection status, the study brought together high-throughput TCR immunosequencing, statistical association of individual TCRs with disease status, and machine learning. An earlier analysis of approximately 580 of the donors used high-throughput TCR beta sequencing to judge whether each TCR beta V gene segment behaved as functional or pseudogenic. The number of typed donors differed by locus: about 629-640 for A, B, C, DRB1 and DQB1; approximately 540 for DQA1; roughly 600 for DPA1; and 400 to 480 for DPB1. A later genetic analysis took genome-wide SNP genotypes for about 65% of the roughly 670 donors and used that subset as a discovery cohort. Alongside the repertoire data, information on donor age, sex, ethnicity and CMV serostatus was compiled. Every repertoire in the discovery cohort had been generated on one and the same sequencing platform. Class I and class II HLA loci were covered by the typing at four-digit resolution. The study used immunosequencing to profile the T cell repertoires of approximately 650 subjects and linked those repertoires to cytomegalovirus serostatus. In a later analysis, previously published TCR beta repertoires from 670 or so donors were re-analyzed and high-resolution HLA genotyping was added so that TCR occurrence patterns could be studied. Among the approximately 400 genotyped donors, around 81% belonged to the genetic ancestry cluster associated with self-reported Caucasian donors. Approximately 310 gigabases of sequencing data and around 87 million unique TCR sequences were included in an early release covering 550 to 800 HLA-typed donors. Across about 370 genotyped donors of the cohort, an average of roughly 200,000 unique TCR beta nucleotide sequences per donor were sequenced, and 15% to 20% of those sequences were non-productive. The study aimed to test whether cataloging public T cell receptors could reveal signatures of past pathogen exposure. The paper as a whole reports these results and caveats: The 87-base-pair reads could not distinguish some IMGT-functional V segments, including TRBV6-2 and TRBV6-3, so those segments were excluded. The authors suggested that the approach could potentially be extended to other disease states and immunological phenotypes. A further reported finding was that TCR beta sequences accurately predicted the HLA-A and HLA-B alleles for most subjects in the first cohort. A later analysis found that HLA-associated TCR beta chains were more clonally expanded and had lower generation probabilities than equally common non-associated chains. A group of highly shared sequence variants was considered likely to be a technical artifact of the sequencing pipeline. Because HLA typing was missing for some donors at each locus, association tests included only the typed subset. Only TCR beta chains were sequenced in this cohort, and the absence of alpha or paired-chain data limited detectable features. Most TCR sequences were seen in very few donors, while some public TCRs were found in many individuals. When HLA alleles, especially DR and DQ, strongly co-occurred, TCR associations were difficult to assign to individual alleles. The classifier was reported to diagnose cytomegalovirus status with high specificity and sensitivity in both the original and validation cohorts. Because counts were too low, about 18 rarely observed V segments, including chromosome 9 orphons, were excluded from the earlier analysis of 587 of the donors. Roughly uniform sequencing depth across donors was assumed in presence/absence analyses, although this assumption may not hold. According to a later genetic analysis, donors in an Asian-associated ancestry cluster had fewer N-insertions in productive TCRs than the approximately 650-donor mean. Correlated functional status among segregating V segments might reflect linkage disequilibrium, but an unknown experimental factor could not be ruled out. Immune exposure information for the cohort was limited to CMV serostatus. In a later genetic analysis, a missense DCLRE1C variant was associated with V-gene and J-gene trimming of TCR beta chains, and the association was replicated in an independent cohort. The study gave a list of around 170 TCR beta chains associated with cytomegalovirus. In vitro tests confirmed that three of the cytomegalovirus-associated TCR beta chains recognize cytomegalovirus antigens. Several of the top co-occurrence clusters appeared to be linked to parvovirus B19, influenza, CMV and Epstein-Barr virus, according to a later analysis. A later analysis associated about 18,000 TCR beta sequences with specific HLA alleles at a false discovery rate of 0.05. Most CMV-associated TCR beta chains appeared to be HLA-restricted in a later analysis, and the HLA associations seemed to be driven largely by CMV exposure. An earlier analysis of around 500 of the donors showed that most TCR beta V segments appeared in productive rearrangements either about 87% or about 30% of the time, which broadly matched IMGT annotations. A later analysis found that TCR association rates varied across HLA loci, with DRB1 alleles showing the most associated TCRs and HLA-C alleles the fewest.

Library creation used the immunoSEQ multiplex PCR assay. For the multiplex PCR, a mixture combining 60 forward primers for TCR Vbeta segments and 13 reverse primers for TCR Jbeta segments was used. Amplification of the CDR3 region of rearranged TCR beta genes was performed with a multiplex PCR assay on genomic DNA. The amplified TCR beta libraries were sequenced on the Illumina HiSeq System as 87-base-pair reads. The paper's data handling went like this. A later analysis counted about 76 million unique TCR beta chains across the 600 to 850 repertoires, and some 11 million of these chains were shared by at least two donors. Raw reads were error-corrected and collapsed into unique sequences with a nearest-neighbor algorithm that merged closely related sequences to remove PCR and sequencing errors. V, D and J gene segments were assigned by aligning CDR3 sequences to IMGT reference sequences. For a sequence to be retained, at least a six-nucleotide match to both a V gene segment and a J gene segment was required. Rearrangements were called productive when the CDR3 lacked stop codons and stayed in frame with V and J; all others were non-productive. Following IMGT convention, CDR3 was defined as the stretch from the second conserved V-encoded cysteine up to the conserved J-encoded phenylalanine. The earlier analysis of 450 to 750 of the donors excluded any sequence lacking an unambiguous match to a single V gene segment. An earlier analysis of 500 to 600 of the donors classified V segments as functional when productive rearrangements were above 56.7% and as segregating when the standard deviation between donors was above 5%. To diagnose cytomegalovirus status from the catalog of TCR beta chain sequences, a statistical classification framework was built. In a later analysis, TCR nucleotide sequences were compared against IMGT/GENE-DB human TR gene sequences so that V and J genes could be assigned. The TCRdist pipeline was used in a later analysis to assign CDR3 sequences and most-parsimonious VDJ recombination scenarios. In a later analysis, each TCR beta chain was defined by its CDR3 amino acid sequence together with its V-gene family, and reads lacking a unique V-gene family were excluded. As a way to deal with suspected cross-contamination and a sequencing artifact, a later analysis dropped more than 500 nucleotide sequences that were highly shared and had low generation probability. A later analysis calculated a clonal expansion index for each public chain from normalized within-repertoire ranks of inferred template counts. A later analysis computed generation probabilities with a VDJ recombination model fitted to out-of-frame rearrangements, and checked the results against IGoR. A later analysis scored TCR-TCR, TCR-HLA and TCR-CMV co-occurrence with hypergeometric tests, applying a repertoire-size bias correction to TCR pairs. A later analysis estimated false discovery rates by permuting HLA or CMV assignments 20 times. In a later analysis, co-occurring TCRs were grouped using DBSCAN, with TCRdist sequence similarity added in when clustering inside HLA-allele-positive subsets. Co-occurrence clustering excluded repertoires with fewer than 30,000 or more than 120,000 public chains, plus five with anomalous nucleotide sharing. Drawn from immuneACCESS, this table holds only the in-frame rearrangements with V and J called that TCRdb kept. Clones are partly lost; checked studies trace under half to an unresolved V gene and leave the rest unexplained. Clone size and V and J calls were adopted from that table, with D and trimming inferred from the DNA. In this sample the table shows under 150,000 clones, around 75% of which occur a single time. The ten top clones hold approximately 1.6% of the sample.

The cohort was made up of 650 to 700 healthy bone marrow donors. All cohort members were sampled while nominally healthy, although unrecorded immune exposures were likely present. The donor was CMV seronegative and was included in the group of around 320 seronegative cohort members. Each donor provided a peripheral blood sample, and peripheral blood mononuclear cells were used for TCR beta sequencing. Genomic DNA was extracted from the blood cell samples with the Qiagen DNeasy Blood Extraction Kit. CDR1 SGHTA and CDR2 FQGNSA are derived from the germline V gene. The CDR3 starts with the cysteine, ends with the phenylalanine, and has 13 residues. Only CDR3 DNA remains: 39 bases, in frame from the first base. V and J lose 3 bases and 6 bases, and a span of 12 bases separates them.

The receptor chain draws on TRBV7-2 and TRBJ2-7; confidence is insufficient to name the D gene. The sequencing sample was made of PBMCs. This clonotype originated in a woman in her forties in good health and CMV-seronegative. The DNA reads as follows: TGTGCCAGCAGCTTTCAGGATTTGGGCGAGCAGTACTTC. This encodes CASSFQDLGEQYF.